This section outlines one T cell receptor beta chain sequence together with its context. Method: immunoSEQ multiplex PCR; TCRdb's copy keeps in-frame clones and lacks some. Of more than 55,000 clones listed, approximately 87% are singletons. The CDR3 spans 15 residues. Germline lookup yields CDR1 MNHEY and CDR2 SMNVEV (reference sequence). Trimming cost V 5 bases and J 3 bases, with 14 bases left between them. This specimen comes from a study of OX40 agonist ivuxolimab in advanced cancers. Study in general: Therapy given before enrollment (anti-PD-1, anti-PD-L1 or anti-CTLA-4) was allowed, and approximately 40% had some.

The input for sequencing was CD4+ or CD8+ T cells sorted from blood, taken in a trial of the OX40 agonist ivuxolimab. The TCR originated in an adult with an advanced solid tumor such as melanoma, head and neck, liver or kidney cancer. The V gene is TRBV27, the J gene TRBJ1-5; perhaps TRBD1 as D (6 bases). Here the CDR3 DNA reads TGTGCCAGCAGTCGGCACAGGGAAACCAATCAGCCCCAGCATTTT. This sequence encodes CASSRHRETNQPQHF.